This TCR beta chain was found in a study of blood T cell repertoires in COVID-19. At the level of the study: The United States, Italy and Spain supplied acute and convalescent COVID-19 samples. T cells, B-cell-depleted T cells, or PBMCs provided the cDNA or gDNA that served as material.

Germline V CDR1 and CDR2: SGHKS, YYEKEE (reference sequence). This CDR3 is built from 15 residues. Losses at the gene ends were 4 bases for V and 5 bases for J; bases not matched to a gene: 8. Per the original data handling: Amplification of reference gene primers was used by the study to estimate nucleated cell counts. Profiling relied on immunoSEQ multiplex PCR, and the TCRdb table lists in-frame clones only, not all of them. The V and J calls and the clone size are those of that table, but D and trimming were determined from the DNA. The data show fewer than 85,000 clones, with under 95% seen just once and 7.5% to 9% held by the top ten.

Material: peripheral blood. The TCR comes from a human donor in a cohort sampled during active COVID-19. The chain couples TRBV5-5 to TRBJ1-5, with 8 bases matching TRBD1. The DNA of the CDR3 is TGTGCCAGCAGCCCGGGACAGGCTAGTTATCAGCCCCAGCATTTT. This gives the protein CASSPGQASYQPQHF.